These 27 T cell receptor beta chains originate from one sample sequenced in a study of T cell responses to AZD1222 COVID-19 vaccine. TCRdb's copy holds only in-frame clones and misses some; the assay was immunoSEQ multiplex PCR. The sample contains approximately 150,000 clones, about nine tenths of which appear only once. The specimen comprised peripheral blood, sampled on day 0 of AZD1222 vaccination. The receptors come from an adult in good health.

The CDR3 spells CASTGGGQPQHF. CDR3 in DNA: TGTGCCAGCACCGGGGGTGGTCAGCCCCAGCATTTT. The J gene is TRBJ1-5, the V gene TRBV28; possibly TRBD1 for D (5 bases). The CDR3 covers 12 residues. Germline CDR1 is MDHEN and CDR2 is SYDVKM. V gave up 7 bases and J gave up 6 bases, with 10 bases separating them. The variable domain in full, completed from reference TRBV28 and TRBJ1-5, reads DVKVTQSSRYLVKRTGEKVFLECVQDMDHENMFWYRQDPGLGLRLIYFSYDVKMKEKGDIPEGYSVSREKKERFSLILESASTNQTSMYLCASTGGGQPQHFGDGTRLSIL.

The V gene is TRBV6-6, the J gene TRBJ1-2; 9 bases agree with TRBD1. The junction had 3 bases not matched to a gene; V was cut back by 5 bases and J by 5 bases. The germline CDR1 and CDR2 sequences are MNHNY and SVGAGI (reference sequence). CDR3 length equals 13 residues. In DNA form, the CDR3 reads TGTGCCAGCAGTCCCGGGACAGGGTATGGCTACACCTTC. Translating it yields CASSPGTGYGYTF.

This sequence joins TRBV4-2 and TRBJ1-5; D is unclear. The V gene lost 2 bases and the J gene lost 7 bases, with 15 bases spanning the gap. CDR1 LGHNA and CDR2 YNFKEQ come from the germline V gene. CDR3 length: 15 residues. The CDR3 is CASSQSPEVSQPQHF. Here the CDR3 DNA reads TGTGCCAGCAGCCAATCACCAGAGGTGAGCCAGCCCCAGCATTTT.

The chain links TRBV2 to TRBJ2-7; TRBD2 matches at 7 bases. The CDR3 spans 15 residues. Germline trimming cut 3 bases from V and 3 bases from J; bases unmatched to any gene: 8. Germline V gene lookup returns CDR1 SNHLY and CDR2 FYNNEI. The CDR3 DNA reads TGTGCCAGCAGTGAGGGGGGGATGCCAGGCTACGAGCAGTACTTC. It yields the protein CASSEGGMPGYEQYF.

This rearrangement joins TRBV3-1 (or the pseudogene TRBV3-2) to TRBJ1-1; D is unclear. V lost 5 bases and J lost 4, with 11 bases in between. The CDR3 length is 13 residues. Germline V gene sequence: CDR1 LGHDT, CDR2 YNNKEL (reference sequence). The CDR3 nucleotides are TGTGCCAGCAGCACTTTGGCGGGCACTGAAGCTTTCTTT. Protein product: CASSTLAGTEAFF.

The rearrangement links TRBV7-8 to TRBJ1-6; D possibly corresponds to TRBD1 (5 bases). CDR1 and CDR2 (germline): SGHVS, FQNEAQ. The CDR3 spans 17 residues. V lost 1 base to trimming and J lost 9 bases, with 19 bases between them. CDR3 sequence: CASSLVGGGFAGSPLHF. In DNA, the CDR3 is TGTGCCAGCAGCTTAGTGGGGGGGGGTTTCGCGGGTTCACCCCTCCACTTT.

This clone showed up just a few times. The rearrangement uses TRBV7-2 and TRBJ2-1, with D unresolved. CDR3 length: 15 amino acids. Germline CDR1 reads SGHTA; CDR2 reads FQGNSA. V was pared by 5 bases and J by 2 bases, with 13 bases between. The CDR3 DNA follows: TGTGCCAGCAGCCCTTTATTTGGGGCCTACAATGAGCAGTTCTTC. It codes for CASSPLFGAYNEQFF.

The V gene is TRBV3-1 (or the pseudogene TRBV3-2), the J gene TRBJ1-4; 7 bases are a match to TRBD1. The CDR3 loop spans 14 amino acids. In germline, CDR1 is LGHDT, CDR2 YNNKEL (reference sequence). The ends lost 1 base at V and 15 bases at J; junction bases unmatched: 11. The CDR3 DNA reads TGTGCCAGCAGCCAAGTCGGAGGGGGCCCTGATATGTTTTTT. The encoded protein is CASSQVGGGPDMFF.

The rearrangement links TRBV12-3 or TRBV12-4 to TRBJ2-2; 8 bases are shared with TRBD2. V was clipped by 5 bases and J by 5 bases; unmatched bases: 1. This CDR3 spans 13 amino acids. Here the CDR3 DNA reads TGTGCCAGCAGTGGCGGGGGGACCGGGGAGCTGTTTTTT. Residues: CASSGGGTGELFF.

The chain recombines TRBV6-5 with TRBJ2-7; TRBD2 aligns across 8 bases. Germline V gene data show CDR1 as MNHEY and CDR2 as SVGAGI. This CDR3 has 15 residues. The junction had 7 bases not matched to a gene; V was cut back by 6 bases and J by 0 bases. The chain's CDR3 is CASSFLSGGSYEQYF. The CDR3 nucleotides read TGTGCCAGCAGCTTTCTGAGCGGGGGCTCCTACGAGCAGTACTTC.

V and J are TRBV2 and TRBJ2-7, with D maybe TRBD1 (6 bases). V was clipped by 0 bases and J by 3 bases, with 9 bases between them. CDR3 size: 14 residues. The V gene's germline CDR1 is SNHLY and CDR2 FYNNEI. The chain's CDR3 is CASSEAGANYEQYF. The CDR3 DNA is TGTGCCAGCAGTGAAGCGGGGGCTAACTACGAGCAGTACTTC.

The rearrangement uses TRBV11-3 and TRBJ2-5; 9 bases are a match to TRBD1. This CDR3 has 16 amino acids. Germline V gives CDR1 SGHNT, CDR2 YENEEA. Trimming at V came to 2 bases and at J to 3 bases, leaving 7 bases not matched to a gene. In DNA form, the CDR3 reads TGTGCCAGCAGCTTAACCGGGACAGGGAATGAAGAGACCCAGTACTTC. Translation: CASSLTGTGNEETQYF.

The chain couples TRBV4-3 to TRBJ2-1, with 8 bases identical to TRBD2. Trimming cost V 0 bases and J 7 bases; bases outside gene matches: 17. Per the germline V gene, CDR1 is LGHNA and CDR2 is YSLEER. This CDR3 region has 19 residues. The DNA for the CDR3 is TGCGCCAGCAGCCAAGACCCTAACCCCAGTCGGGGGGGCCGAAATGAGCAGTTCTTC. This translates into CASSQDPNPSRGGRNEQFF.

This sequence joins TRBV6-5 and TRBJ1-1, with D possibly TRBD1 on 5 matching bases. V was trimmed by 3 bases and J by 0 bases, leaving 11 bases between them. Germline V gene sequence: CDR1 MNHEY, CDR2 SVGAGI. The CDR3 length is 15 residues. DNA for the CDR3: TGTGCCAGCAGTTATATCTCAGGGTTGAACACTGAAGCTTTCTTT. Protein sequence: CASSYISGLNTEAFF.

The chain couples TRBV4-2 to TRBJ2-5; 11 nucleotides agree with TRBD2. CDR3 size: 16 residues. Germline loops: CDR1 LGHNA, CDR2 YNFKEQ. V lost 3 bases to trimming and J lost 6 bases; unmatched junction nucleotides: 9. The CDR3 loop is CASSQSLAGGRQTQYF. In DNA form, the CDR3 reads TGTGCCAGCAGCCAGTCGTTAGCGGGGGGGCGGCAGACCCAGTACTTC.

The rearrangement links TRBV30 to TRBJ1-2; 7 nucleotides match TRBD1. The CDR3 length is 14 residues. V lost 8 bases and J lost 7; bases outside the gene matches: 16. Germline-derived CDR1 and CDR2 are GTSNPN and SVGIG (reference sequence). The DNA for the CDR3 is TGTGCCGGAGAAACAGGGGTTAGGGGAGCTGGCTACACCTTC. Protein product: CAGETGVRGAGYTF.

The genes are TRBV19 and TRBJ2-7, with 8 positions matching TRBD1. The CDR3 has 16 residues. Germline V lookup: CDR1 LNHDA, CDR2 SQIVND (reference sequence). V trimming: 2 bases; J trimming: 0 bases; junction bases outside the gene matches: 6. CDR3 loop: CASSIIGTGRSYEQYF. Written as DNA, the CDR3 is TGTGCCAGTAGTATAATCGGGACAGGCCGCTCCTACGAGCAGTACTTC.

This rearrangement joins TRBV30 to TRBJ1-1, with 7 bases matching TRBD1. Germline V CDR1 and CDR2: GTSNPN, SVGIG (reference sequence). The J segment lost 3 bases and the V segment lost 7 bases, leaving 5 bases of the junction unmatched. The CDR3 sequence is 12 residues long. This chain's CDR3 is CAFRGEYTEAFF. For the CDR3, the DNA is TGTGCCTTCAGGGGGGAATACACTGAAGCTTTCTTT.

The chain uses TRBV5-1 and TRBJ2-7; 10 bases match TRBD1. CDR3 length equals 15 residues. Germline V lookup: CDR1 SGHRS, CDR2 YFSETQ. With 3 bases clipped from V and 0 bases from J, the junction kept 3 bases outside the gene matches. The CDR3 loop reads CASSSGTGASYEQYF. The CDR3 DNA sequence: TGCGCCAGCAGCTCCGGGACAGGGGCCTCCTACGAGCAGTACTTC.

The J gene is TRBJ2-1, the V gene TRBV3-1 (or the pseudogene TRBV3-2), with D possibly TRBD1 on 7 matching bases. V lost 4 bases to trimming and J lost 15 bases, with 16 bases between them. This CDR3 is 12 amino acids long. Germline V gene lookup returns CDR1 LGHDT and CDR2 YNNKEL (reference sequence). CDR3 nucleotides: TGTGCCAGCAGCCGCACGGAGGGGGCCCTGTTCTTC. It specifies CASSRTEGALFF.

The chain couples TRBV6-5 to TRBJ1-2; 8 positions agree with TRBD1. CDR3 length: 14 amino acids. V dropped 2 bases and J dropped 4; count of bases not matched to a gene: 3. Germline V gives CDR1 MNHEY, CDR2 SVGAGI. The CDR3 is CASSYAGGFYGYTF. As DNA, the CDR3 is TGTGCCAGCAGTTACGCAGGGGGCTTCTATGGCTACACCTTC.

The CDR3 DNA reads as TGTGCCAGCTCCCCGGGGCCTGCTGAAGCTTTCTTT. Translating it yields CASSPGPAEAFF. The gene calls are TRBV27 and TRBJ1-1; a weak D match, TRBD1 (5 bases). Germline CDR1 MNHEY, CDR2 SMNVEV (reference sequence). V lost 8 bases, J lost 6 bases, and 13 bases lay in between. This CDR3 spans 12 amino acids.

This chain links TRBV15 with TRBJ2-2; D remains unclear. The CDR3 consists of 12 residues. Trimming removed 4 bases from V and 6 bases from J, with 6 bases in between. Germline V gene data show CDR1 as LNHNV and CDR2 as YYDKDF (reference sequence). CDR3 in amino acids: CATSKGPGELFF. The CDR3 bases are TGTGCCACCAGCAAAGGCCCCGGGGAGCTGTTTTTT.

The rearrangement joins TRBV11-2 to TRBJ1-1, with unresolved D. The germline V and J ends were trimmed by 4 bases and 0 bases, with 12 bases remaining between them. This CDR3 spans 15 amino acids. Per the germline V gene, CDR1 is SGHAT and CDR2 is FQNNGV. This chain's CDR3 is CASSSGVRLNTEAFF. The CDR3 region has the DNA TGTGCCAGCAGCTCCGGGGTGCGGCTGAACACTGAAGCTTTCTTT.

CDR3 bases: TGTGCCAGCAGTTTCCCGACCGGGACAGCGATTGGGGAAAACATTCAGTACTTC. Amino acids: CASSFPTGTAIGENIQYF. The chain combines TRBV6-2 or TRBV6-3 with TRBJ2-4; 7 positions agree with TRBD1. Per germline, CDR1 MNHEY and CDR2 SVGEGT. With 4 bases clipped from V and 5 bases from J, the junction kept 17 bases outside the gene matches. The length of the CDR3 is 18 residues.

The chain combines TRBV15 with TRBJ2-7, with 10 bases matching TRBD2. J was trimmed by 1 base and V by 2 bases; bases with no gene match: 2. This CDR3 comprises 15 residues. Germline lookup yields CDR1 LNHNV and CDR2 YYDKDF (reference sequence). Here the CDR3 DNA reads TGTGCCACCAGCAGACTAGCGGGGGAATCCTACGAGCAGTACTTC. It translates to CATSRLAGESYEQYF. The full variable domain, completed using reference TRBV15 and TRBJ2-7, is DAMVIQNPRYQVTQFGKPVTLSCSQTLNHNVMYWYQQKSSQAPKLLFHYYDKDFNNEADTPDNFQSRRPNTSFCFLDIRSPGLGDTAMYLCATSRLAGESYEQYFGPGTRLTVT.

J is TRBJ1-1 and V is TRBV5-6; 8 bases line up with TRBD1. The germline V gene encodes CDR1 SGHDT and CDR2 YYEEEE. V lost 3 bases and J lost 11; bases outside the gene matches: 6. CDR3 length: 12 amino acids. In DNA, the CDR3 is TGTGCCAGCAGCTGGACAGGGCAAAACGCTTTCTTT. Translating it yields CASSWTGQNAFF.